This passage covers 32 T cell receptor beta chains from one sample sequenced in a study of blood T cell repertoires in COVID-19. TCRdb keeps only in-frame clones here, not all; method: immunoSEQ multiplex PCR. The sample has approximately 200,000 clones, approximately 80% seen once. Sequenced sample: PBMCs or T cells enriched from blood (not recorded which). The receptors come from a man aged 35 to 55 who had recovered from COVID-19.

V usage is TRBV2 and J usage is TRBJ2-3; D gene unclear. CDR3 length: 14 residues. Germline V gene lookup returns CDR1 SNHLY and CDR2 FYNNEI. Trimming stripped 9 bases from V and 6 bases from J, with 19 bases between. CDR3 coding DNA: TGTGCCAGATCCCTAGTAACCCGGCACGATACGCAGTATTTT. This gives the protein CARSLVTRHDTQYF.

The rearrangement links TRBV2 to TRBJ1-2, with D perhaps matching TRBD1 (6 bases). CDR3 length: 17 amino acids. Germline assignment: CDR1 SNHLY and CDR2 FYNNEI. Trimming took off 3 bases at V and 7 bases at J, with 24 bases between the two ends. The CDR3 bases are TGTGCCAGCAGTGAGTCCGAGACAGGTCCTCGCGGAGGTGGCTACACCTTC. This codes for CASSESETGPRGGGYTF.

The chain's CDR3 is CASSDSSGLYNEQFF. CDR3 bases: TGTGCCAGCAGTGACAGTAGCGGACTTTACAATGAGCAGTTCTTC. The gene calls are TRBV6-4 and TRBJ2-1; TRBD2 is a possible D gene (6 bases). CDR1 MRHNA and CDR2 SNTAGT come from the germline V gene. Trimming left V 2 bases short and J 4 bases short, with 12 bases between. The CDR3 consists of 15 residues.

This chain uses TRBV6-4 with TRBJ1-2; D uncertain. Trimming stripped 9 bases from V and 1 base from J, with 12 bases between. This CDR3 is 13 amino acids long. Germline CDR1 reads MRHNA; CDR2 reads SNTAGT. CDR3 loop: CARRPSFNYGYTF. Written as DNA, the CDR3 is TGTGCCAGGAGGCCTAGTTTTAACTATGGCTACACCTTC.

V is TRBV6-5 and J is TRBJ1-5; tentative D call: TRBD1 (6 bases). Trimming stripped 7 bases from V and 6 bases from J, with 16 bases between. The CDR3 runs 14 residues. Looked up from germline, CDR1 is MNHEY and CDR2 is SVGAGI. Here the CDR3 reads CASIRDRLGQPQHF. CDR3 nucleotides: TGTGCCAGCATCCGAGACAGGTTGGGTCAGCCCCAGCATTTT.

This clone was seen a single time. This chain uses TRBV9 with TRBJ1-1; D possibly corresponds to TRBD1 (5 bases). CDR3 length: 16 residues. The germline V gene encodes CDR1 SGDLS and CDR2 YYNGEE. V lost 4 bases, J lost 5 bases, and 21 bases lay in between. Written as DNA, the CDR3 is TGTGCCAGCAGCCCCCAGGGCCGAACAGTTCCAACTGAAGCTTTCTTT. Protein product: CASSPQGRTVPTEAFF.

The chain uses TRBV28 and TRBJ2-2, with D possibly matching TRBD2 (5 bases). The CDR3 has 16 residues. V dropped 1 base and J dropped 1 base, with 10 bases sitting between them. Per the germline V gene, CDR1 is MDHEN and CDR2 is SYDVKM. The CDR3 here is CASSLYRELNTGELFF. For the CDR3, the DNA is TGTGCCAGCAGTTTATATCGGGAACTGAACACCGGGGAGCTGTTTTTT. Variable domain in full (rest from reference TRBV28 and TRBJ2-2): DVKVTQSSRYLVKRTGEKVFLECVQDMDHENMFWYRQDPGLGLRLIYFSYDVKMKEKGDIPEGYSVSREKKERFSLILESASTNQTSMYLCASSLYRELNTGELFFGEGSRLTVL.

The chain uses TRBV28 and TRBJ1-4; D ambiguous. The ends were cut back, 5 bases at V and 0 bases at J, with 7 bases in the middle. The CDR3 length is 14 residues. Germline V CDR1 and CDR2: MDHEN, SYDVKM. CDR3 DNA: TGTGCCAGCAGTCCCACGGCAACTAATGAAAAACTGTTTTTT. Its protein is CASSPTATNEKLFF. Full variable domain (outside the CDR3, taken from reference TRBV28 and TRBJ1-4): DVKVTQSSRYLVKRTGEKVFLECVQDMDHENMFWYRQDPGLGLRLIYFSYDVKMKEKGDIPEGYSVSREKKERFSLILESASTNQTSMYLCASSPTATNEKLFFGSGTQLSVL.

CDR3 coding DNA: TGTGCCAGCAGTTACTCGCACAGCTCCTACGAGCAGTACTTC. Residues: CASSYSHSSYEQYF. The V call is TRBV6-5, the J call TRBJ2-7; D is unclear. Germline V gene data show CDR1 as MNHEY and CDR2 as SVGAGI. The CDR3 loop spans 14 amino acids. The V end lost 0 bases, the J end lost 0 bases, and 6 bases lay between the germline ends.

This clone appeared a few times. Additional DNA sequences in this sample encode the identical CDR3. The CDR3 reads CAISESSGQPQHF. The CDR3 nucleotides are TGTGCCATCAGTGAGTCGAGCGGTCAGCCCCAGCATTTT. The chain is built from TRBV10-3 and TRBJ1-5, with no clear D. V shed 0 bases and J shed 6 bases, with 6 bases lying between them. The germline V gene has CDR1 ENHRY and CDR2 SYGVKD. The CDR3 sequence is 13 residues long.

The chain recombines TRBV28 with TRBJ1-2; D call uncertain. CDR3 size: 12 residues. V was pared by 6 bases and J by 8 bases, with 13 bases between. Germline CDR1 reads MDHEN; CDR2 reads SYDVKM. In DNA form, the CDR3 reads TGTGCCAGCAGGTCTCAGAGGAGAGGCTACACCTTC. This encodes CASRSQRRGYTF.

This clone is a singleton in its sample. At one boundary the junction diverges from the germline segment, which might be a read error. The CDR3: CASSYWLQGSSFEQYF. CDR3 in DNA: TGTGCCAGCAGTTACTGGTTACAGGGTTCCTCCTTCGAGCAGTACTTC. The V call is TRBV6-2 or TRBV6-3, the J call TRBJ2-7, with TRBD1 as a possible D gene (6 bases). Per the germline V gene, CDR1 is MNHEY and CDR2 is SVGEGT. The length of the CDR3 is 16 residues.

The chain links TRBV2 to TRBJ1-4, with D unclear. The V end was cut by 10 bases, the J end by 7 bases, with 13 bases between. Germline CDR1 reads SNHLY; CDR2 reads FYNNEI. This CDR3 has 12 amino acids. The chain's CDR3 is CAIRMESEKLFF. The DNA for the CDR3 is TGTGCCATCCGCATGGAGAGTGAAAAACTGTTTTTT.

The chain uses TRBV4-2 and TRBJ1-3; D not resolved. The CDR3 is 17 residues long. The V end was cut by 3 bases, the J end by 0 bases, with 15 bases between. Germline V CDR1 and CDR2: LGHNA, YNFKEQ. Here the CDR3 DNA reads TGTGCCAGCAGCCACCTCTTTAGCGGTAACTCTGGAAACACCATATATTTT. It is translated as CASSHLFSGNSGNTIYF.

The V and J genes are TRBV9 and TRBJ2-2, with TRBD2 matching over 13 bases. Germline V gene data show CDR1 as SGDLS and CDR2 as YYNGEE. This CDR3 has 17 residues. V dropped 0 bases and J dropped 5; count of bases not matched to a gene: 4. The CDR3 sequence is CASSVGRTSGSTGELFF. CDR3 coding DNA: TGTGCCAGCAGCGTAGGGAGGACTAGCGGGAGTACCGGGGAGCTGTTTTTT.

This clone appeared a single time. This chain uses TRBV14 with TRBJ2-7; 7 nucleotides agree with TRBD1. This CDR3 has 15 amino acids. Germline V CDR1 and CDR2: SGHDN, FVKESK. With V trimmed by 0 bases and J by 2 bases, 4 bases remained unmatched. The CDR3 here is CASSQDLGTAYEQYF. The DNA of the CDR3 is TGTGCCAGCAGCCAAGATTTGGGGACAGCCTACGAGCAGTACTTC.

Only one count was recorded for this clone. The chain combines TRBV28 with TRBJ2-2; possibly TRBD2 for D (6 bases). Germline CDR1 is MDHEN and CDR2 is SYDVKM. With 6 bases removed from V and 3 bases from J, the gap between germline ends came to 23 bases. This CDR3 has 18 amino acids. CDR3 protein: CASSRTGGGVFHTGELFF. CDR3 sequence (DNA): TGTGCCAGCAGCAGAACCGGAGGAGGGGTATTTCACACCGGGGAGCTGTTTTTT.

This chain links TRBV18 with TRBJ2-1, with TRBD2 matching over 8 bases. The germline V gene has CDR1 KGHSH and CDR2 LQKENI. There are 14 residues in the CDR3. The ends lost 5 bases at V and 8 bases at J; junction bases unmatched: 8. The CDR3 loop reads CASSSREGLDEQFF. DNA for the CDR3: TGTGCCAGCTCATCCCGGGAGGGCCTGGATGAGCAGTTCTTC.

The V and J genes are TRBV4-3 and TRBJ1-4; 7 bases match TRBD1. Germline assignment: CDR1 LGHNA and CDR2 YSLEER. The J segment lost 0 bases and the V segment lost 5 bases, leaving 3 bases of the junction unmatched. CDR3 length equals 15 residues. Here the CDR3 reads CASSRGLTTNEKLFF. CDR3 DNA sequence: TGCGCCAGCAGCAGGGGGCTGACAACTAATGAAAAACTGTTTTTT.

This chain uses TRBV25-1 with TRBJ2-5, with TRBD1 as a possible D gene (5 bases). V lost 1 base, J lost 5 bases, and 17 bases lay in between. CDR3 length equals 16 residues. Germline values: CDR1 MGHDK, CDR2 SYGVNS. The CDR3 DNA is TGTGCCAGCAGTGAATCGGGCTACAGGACGAGGGAGACCCAGTACTTC. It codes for CASSESGYRTRETQYF.

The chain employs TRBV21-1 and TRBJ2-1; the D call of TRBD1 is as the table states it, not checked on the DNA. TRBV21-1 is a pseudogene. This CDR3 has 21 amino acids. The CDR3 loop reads CASSKAVGDRRRSSSYNEQFF. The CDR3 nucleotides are TGTGCCAGCAGCAAAGCGGTAGGGGACAGGCGACGATCGAGCTCCTACAATGAGCAGTTCTTC.

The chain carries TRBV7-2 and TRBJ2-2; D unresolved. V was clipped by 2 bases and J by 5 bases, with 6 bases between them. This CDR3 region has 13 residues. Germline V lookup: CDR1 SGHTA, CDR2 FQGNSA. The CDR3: CASSLIQTGELFF. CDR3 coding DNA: TGTGCCAGCAGCTTAATTCAAACCGGGGAGCTGTTTTTT. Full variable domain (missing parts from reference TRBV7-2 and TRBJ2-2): GAGVSQSPSNKVTEKGKDVELRCDPISGHTALYWYRQSLGQGLEFLIYFQGNSAPDKSGLPSDRFSAERTGGSVSTLTIQRTQQEDSAVYLCASSLIQTGELFFGEGSRLTVL.

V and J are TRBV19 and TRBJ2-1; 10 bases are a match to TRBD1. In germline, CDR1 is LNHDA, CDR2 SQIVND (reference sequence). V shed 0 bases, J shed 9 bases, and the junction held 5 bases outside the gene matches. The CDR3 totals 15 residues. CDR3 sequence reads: CASSIDRDRGGEQFF. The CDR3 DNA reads TGTGCCAGTAGTATAGATCGGGACAGGGGTGGTGAGCAGTTCTTC.

CDR3: CASSSTGATSYNEQFF. The CDR3 nucleotides are TGTGCCAGCAGCTCAACAGGGGCCACCTCCTACAATGAGCAGTTCTTC. V usage is TRBV5-5 and J usage is TRBJ2-1; 7 bases are shared with TRBD1. Germline trimming cut 3 bases from V and 0 bases from J; bases unmatched to any gene: 6. Germline V lookup: CDR1 SGHKS, CDR2 YYEKEE (reference sequence). This CDR3 has 16 amino acids.

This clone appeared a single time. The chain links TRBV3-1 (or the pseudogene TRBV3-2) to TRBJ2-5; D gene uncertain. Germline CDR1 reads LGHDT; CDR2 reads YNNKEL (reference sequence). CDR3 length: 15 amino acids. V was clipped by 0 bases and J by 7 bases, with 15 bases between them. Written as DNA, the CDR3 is TGTGCCAGCAGCCAAGATGGGTCCTGGAGTAGGACCCAGTACTTC. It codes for CASSQDGSWSRTQYF.

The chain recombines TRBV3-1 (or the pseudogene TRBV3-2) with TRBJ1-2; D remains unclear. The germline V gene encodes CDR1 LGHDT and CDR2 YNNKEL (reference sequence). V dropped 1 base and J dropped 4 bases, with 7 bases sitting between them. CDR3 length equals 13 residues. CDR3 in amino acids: CASSQGGLYGYTF. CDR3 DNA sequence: TGTGCCAGCAGCCAAGGAGGGCTCTATGGCTACACCTTC.

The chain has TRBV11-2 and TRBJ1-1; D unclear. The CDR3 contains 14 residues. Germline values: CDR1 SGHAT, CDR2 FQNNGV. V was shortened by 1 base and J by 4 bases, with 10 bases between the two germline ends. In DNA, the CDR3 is TGTGCCAGCAGCTTAGTCTCGACAAGCACTGAAGCTTTCTTT. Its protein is CASSLVSTSTEAFF.

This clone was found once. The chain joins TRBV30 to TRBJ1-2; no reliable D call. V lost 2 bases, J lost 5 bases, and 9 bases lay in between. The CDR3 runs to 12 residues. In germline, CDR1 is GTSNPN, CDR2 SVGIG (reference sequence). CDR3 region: CAWSITEYGYTF. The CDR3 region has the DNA TGTGCCTGGAGTATTACGGAGTATGGCTACACCTTC.

The CDR3 here is CASSSTGGRYEQYF. As DNA, the CDR3 is TGCGCCAGCAGCAGCACAGGGGGGAGGTACGAGCAGTACTTC. The rearrangement uses TRBV5-1 and TRBJ2-7, with 8 bases fitting TRBD1. The CDR3 has 14 amino acids. Germline CDR1 reads SGHRS; CDR2 reads YFSETQ. Trimming took 4 bases from V and 4 from J; bases not matched to a gene: 7.

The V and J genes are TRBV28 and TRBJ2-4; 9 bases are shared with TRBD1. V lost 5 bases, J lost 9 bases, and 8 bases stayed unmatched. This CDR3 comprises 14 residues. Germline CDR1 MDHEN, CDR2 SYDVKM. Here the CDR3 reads CASSDGTGFFIQYF. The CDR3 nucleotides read TGTGCCAGCAGTGATGGGACAGGGTTTTTCATTCAGTACTTC.

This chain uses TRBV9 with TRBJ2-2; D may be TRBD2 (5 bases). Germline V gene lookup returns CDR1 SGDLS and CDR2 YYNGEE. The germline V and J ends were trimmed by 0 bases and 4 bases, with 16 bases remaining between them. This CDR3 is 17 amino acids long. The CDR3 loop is CASSVDLTSGVTGELFF. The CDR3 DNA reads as TGTGCCAGCAGCGTAGATCTTACTAGTGGAGTCACCGGGGAGCTGTTTTTT. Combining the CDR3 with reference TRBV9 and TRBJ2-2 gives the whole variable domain DSGVTQTPKHLITATGQRVTLRCSPRSGDLSVYWYQQSLDQGLQFLIQYYNGEERAKGNILERFSAQQFPDLHSELNLSSLELGDSALYFCASSVDLTSGVTGELFFGEGSRLTVL.

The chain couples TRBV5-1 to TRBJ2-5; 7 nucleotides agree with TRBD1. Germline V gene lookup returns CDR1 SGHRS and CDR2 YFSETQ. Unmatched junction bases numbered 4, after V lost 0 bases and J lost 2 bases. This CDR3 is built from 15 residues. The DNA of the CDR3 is TGCGCCAGCAGCTTGGACCCGGGACAGCAAGAGACCCAGTACTTC. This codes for CASSLDPGQQETQYF.